The sequence of this T cell receptor beta chain was determined in a study of cytomegalovirus exposure and HLA in healthy donors. The PCR made use of 60 Vbeta and 13 Jbeta primers. TCRdb keeps only in-frame clones here, not all; method: immunoSEQ multiplex PCR. The sample has 200,000 to 250,000 clones, about 80% seen once. Comment on this clone: Antigen: not known.

Findings of the study overall: Previous analysis showed most TCR beta V segments were productive about 90% or about 30% of the time.

Material for sequencing was PBMCs. This clonotype originated in a woman in her thirties or forties in good health and CMV-seropositive.

The CDR3: CASSPHTDRSSYNEQFF. CDR3 bases: TGTGCCAGCAGTCCCCACACAGACAGGAGCTCCTACAATGAGCAGTTCTTC. V gene TRBV27 combines with J gene TRBJ2-1; a weak D match, TRBD1 (6 bases). V was clipped by 5 bases and J by 0 bases, with 17 bases between them. The CDR3 is 17 residues long. CDR1 is MNHEY, CDR2 SMNVEV, per germline (reference sequence).